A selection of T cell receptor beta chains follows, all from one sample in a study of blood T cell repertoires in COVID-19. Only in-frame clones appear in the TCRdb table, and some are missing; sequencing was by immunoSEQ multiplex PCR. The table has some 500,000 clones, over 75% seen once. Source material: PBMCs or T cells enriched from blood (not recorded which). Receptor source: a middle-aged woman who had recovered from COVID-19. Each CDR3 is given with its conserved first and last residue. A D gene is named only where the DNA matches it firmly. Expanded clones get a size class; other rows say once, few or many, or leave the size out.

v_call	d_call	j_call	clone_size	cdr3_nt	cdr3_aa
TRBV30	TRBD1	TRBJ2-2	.	TGTGCCTGGAGGGAGACAGGGTCCCCCGGGGAGCTGTTTTTT	CAWRETGSPGELFF
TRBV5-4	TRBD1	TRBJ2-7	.	TGTGCCAGCAGCCTAAGACAGGGAAGCTACGAGCAGTACTTC	CASSLRQGSYEQYF
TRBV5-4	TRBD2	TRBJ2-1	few	TGTGCCAGCAGCTTGGAGGTGTTGGCGGGAGCTGAGCAGTTCTTC	CASSLEVLAGAEQFF
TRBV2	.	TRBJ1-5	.	TGTGCCAGCAGTGAGCGGCAGGGAATCAATCAGCCCCAGCATTTT	CASSERQGINQPQHF
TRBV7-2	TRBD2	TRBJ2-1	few	TGTGCCAGCAACCTAATAGCGGGAGGGGTGTACAATGAGCAGTTCTTC	CASNLIAGGVYNEQFF
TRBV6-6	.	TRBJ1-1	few	TGTGCCAGCAGTTACCCAACGGGTACAAACACTGAAGCTTTCTTT	CASSYPTGTNTEAFF
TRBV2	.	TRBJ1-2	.	TGTGCCAGCAAGCCGTATAACTATGGCTACACCTTC	CASKPYNYGYTF
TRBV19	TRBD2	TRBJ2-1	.	TGTGCCAGTAGTCCGGGGACTAGGGTAACCAATGAGCAGTTCTTC	CASSPGTRVTNEQFF
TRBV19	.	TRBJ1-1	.	TGTGCCAGTAGTATAGAAGGAGGGGCTTGGACTGAAGCTTTCTTT	CASSIEGGAWTEAFF
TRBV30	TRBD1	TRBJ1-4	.	TGTGCCTCTCTGGACGGGGCAGGGGGCCGTGAAAAACTGTTTTTT	CASLDGAGGREKLFF
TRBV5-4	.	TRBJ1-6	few	TGTGCCAGCAGCTTTACTGCTGATAATTCACCCCTCCACTTT	CASSFTADNSPLHF
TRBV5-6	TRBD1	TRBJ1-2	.	TGTGCCAGCAGCTTGACGGGACAGCTCTACACCTTC	CASSLTGQLYTF
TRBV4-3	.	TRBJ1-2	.	TGCGCCAGCAGCCAAAGAGCTCACGTCGGGTATGGCTACACCTTC	CASSQRAHVGYGYTF
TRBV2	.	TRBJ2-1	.	TGTGCCAGCAGTGAAGGACAGTACAATGAGCAGTTCTTC	CASSEGQYNEQFF